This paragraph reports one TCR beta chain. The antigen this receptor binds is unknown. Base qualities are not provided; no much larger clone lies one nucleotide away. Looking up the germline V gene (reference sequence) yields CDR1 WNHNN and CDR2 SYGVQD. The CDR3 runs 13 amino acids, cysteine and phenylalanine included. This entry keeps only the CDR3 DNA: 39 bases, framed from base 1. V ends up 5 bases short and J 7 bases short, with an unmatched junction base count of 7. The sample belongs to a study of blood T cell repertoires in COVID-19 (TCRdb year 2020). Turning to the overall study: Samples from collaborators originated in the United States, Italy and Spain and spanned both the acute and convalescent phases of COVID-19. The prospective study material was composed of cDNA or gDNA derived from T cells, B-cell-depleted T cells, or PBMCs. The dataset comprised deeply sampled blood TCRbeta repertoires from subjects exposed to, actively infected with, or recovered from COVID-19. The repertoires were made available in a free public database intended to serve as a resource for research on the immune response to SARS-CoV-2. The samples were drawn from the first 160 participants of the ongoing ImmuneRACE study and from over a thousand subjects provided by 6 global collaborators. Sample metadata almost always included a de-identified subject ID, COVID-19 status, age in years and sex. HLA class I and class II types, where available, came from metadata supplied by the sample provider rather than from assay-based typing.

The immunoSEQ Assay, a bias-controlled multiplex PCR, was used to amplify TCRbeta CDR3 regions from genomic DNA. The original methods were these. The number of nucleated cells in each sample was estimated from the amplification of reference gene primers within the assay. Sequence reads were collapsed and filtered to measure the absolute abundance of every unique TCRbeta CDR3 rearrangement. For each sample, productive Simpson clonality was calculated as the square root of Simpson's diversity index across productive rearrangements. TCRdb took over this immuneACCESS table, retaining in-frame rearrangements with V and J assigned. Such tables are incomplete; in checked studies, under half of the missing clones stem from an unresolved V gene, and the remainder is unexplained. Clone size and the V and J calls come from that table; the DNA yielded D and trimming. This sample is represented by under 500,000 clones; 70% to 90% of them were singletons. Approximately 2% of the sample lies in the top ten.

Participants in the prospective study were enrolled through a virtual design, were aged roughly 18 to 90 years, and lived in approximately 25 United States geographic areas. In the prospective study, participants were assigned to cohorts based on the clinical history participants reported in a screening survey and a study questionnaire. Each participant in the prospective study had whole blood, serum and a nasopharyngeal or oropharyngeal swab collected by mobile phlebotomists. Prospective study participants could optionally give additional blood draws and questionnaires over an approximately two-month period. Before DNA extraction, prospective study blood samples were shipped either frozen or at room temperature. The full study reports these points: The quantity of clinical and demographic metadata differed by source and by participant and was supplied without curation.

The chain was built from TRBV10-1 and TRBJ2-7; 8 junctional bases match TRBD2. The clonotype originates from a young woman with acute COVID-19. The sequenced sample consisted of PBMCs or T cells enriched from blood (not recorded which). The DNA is TGCGCCAGCAGTAGCGGGAGTAAAGGAGAGCAGTACTTC. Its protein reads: CASSSGSKGEQYF.